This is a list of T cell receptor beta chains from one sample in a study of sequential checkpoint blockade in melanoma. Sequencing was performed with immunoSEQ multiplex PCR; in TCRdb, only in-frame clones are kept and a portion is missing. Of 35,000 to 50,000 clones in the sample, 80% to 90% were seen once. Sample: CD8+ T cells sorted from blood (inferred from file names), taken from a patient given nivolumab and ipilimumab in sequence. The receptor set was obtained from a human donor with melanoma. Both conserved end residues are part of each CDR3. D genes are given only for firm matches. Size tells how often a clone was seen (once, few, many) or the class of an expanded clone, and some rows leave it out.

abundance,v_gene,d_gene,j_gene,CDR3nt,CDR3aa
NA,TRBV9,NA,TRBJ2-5,TGTGCCAGCAGCCCTGGAGGGGGCGGGCAAGAGACCCAGTACTTC,CASSPGGGGQETQYF
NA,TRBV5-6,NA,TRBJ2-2,TGTGCCAGCTCCCCAGAGAACACCGGGGAGCTGTTTTTT,CASSPENTGELFF
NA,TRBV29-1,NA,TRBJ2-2,TGCAGCGCTAAATGGGGGGAGCTGTTTTTT,CSAKWGELFF
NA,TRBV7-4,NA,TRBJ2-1,TGTGCCAGCAGCTTAAGAGCGAGCTCCTACAATGAGCAGTTCTTC,CASSLRASSYNEQFF
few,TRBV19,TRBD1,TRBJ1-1,TGTGCCAGTAGTCCCGAGACAGGGGGAGATGAAGCTTTCTTT,CASSPETGGDEAFF
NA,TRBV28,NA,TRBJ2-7,TGTGCCAGCAGTTTTTTTTCCCCGATCGGGGAGCAGTACTTC,CASSFFSPIGEQYF
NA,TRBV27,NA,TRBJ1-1,TGTGCCAGCAGTTTAACAGGGATGGCTGAAGCTTTCTTT,CASSLTGMAEAFF
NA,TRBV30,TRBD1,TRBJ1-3,TGTGCCTGGCGCGCAGGGGGCCCCGGCTCTGGAAACACCATATATTTT,CAWRAGGPGSGNTIYF
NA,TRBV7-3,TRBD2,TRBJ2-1,TGTGCCAGCGGGGACCTCGGACTAGCGGACAATGAGCAGTTCTTC,CASGDLGLADNEQFF
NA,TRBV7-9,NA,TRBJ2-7,TGTGCCAGCAGCTCGGCGGGATGGCCTCTGAAGGGATACGAGCAGTACTTC,CASSSAGWPLKGYEQYF
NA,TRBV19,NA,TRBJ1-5,TGTGCCAGTAGTATGGCAGGGATGGGCAATCAGCCCCAGCATTTT,CASSMAGMGNQPQHF
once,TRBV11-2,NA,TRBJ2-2,TGTGCCAGCAGCTTTCGAGGGGGGGACACCGGGGAGCTGTTTTTT,CASSFRGGDTGELFF
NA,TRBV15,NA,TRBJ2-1,TGTGCCACCAGCAGTCCCACCGGGACTGCACACAATGAGCAGTTCTTC,CATSSPTGTAHNEQFF
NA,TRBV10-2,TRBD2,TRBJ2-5,TGCGCCAGCAAAATAGCGGGGAAGCCCCAAGAGACCCAGTACTTC,CASKIAGKPQETQYF
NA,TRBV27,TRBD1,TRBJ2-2,TGTGCCAGCAGTACCTCCCGACAGGGGGCGAACACCGGGGAGCTGTTTTTT,CASSTSRQGANTGELFF
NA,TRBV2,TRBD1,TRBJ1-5,TGTGCCAGTTGTAGGAGACAGGGTAGTCAGCCCCAGCATTTT,CASCRRQGSQPQHF
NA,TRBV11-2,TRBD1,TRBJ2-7,TGTGCCAGCAGCTCCGGACAGGTTTCGGAGTACTTC,CASSSGQVSEYF
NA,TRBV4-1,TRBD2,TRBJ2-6,TGCGCCAGCAGCCAAGGGTCCCAAAGCGGGGCTGGGGCCAACGTCCTGACTTTC,CASSQGSQSGAGANVLTF
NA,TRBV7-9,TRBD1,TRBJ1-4,TGTGCCAGCAGCGACACTACAGGGGTAGGCGGTGAAAAACTGTTTTTT,CASSDTTGVGGEKLFF